Here is one T cell receptor beta chain with its context. These data come from a study of blood T cell repertoires in COVID-19. Authors' processing steps: Reference gene primer amplification yielded estimated nucleated cell counts. Generated by immunoSEQ multiplex PCR, the TCRdb table keeps only in-frame clones and is missing some. The DNA was the basis for D and trimming; V, J and clone size are from that table. The sample consists of 150,000 to 160,000 clones, about 79% of them appearing once. This CDR3 spans 14 amino acids. Germline V gene lookup returns CDR1 SNHLY and CDR2 FYNNEI. V gave up 8 bases and J gave up 3 bases; unmatched junction bases: 7.

The sequenced sample consisted of peripheral blood. The sequence derives from a woman aged 45 to 65 with acute or convalescent COVID-19. The chain carries TRBV2 and TRBJ1-3, with 7 bases aligning to TRBD1. CDR3 amino acids: CASGKTGFGNTIYF. The CDR3 coding sequence is TGTGCCAGCGGAAAGACAGGGTTTGGAAACACCATATATTTT.